This T cell receptor beta chain was sequenced during a study of cytomegalovirus exposure and HLA in healthy donors. PCR primers comprised 60 Vbeta and 13 Jbeta primers. Profiled with immunoSEQ multiplex PCR; TCRdb holds only in-frame clones, not every one. The sample lists over 150,000 clones, 77% seen once, with around 3.4% in the top ten. On this clone: The same CDR3 also results from other DNA sequences found in this sample.

The CDR3 runs to 16 residues. With 0 bases clipped from V and 3 bases from J, the junction kept 5 bases outside the gene matches. The germline gives CDR1 MNHEY, CDR2 SVGAGI. This chain uses TRBV6-5 with TRBJ2-1; TRBD1 matches 7 bases. The sequencing input was PBMCs. This clonotype originated in an older woman in good health and CMV-seropositive. CDR3 sequence (DNA): TGTGCCAGCAGTTACTCAGGTCAGGGGGTCTACAATGAGCAGTTCTTC. Its translation: CASSYSGQGVYNEQFF.